Listed here are 23 T cell receptor beta chains from one sample, sequenced in a study of cytomegalovirus exposure and HLA in healthy donors (TCRdb year 2017). Library method: the immunoSEQ multiplex PCR assay. A mixture of 60 forward primers for TCR Vbeta segments and 13 reverse primers for TCR Jbeta segments was used in the multiplex PCR. Entries here come from immuneACCESS through TCRdb and include only in-frame sequences with V and J called. Some clones fail to appear in such tables; in the studies checked, an unresolved V gene covers under half of the shortfall, and the cause of the remainder is unknown. Recorded for this sample are 240,000 or so clones; 82% of them occurred a single time. The ten top clones hold around 5% of the sample. Sequences were obtained from PBMCs. The receptors here all came from a woman aged 40 to 55 in good health and CMV-seropositive.

This chain joins TRBV9 and TRBJ2-1, with 11 nucleotides matching TRBD2. The CDR3 has 16 amino acids. V gave up 2 bases and J gave up 2 bases; unmatched junction bases: 3. The germline gives CDR1 SGDLS, CDR2 YYNGEE. This CDR3 reads CASSVSGRVPYNEQFF. As DNA, the CDR3 is TGTGCCAGCAGCGTTAGCGGGAGGGTACCCTACAATGAGCAGTTCTTC.

The V and J genes are TRBV19 and TRBJ2-7; a weak D match, TRBD2 (6 bases). The CDR3 extends over 14 amino acids. V lost 4 bases, J lost 6 bases, and 16 bases lay in between. Germline V gene data show CDR1 as LNHDA and CDR2 as SQIVND (reference sequence). CDR3 amino acids: CASSRGEIPGEQYF. The CDR3 region has the DNA TGTGCCAGTAGTAGGGGGGAGATACCCGGCGAGCAGTACTTC.

This clone was counted a few times. The gene calls are TRBV6-6 and TRBJ2-3; TRBD2 is a possible D gene (6 bases). Deletions cut 6 bases from V and 5 bases from J, with 21 bases between. CDR1 is MNHNY, CDR2 SVGAGI, per germline (reference sequence). CDR3 length equals 16 residues. This CDR3 reads CASRRLGGLARDTQYF. The DNA of the CDR3 is TGTGCCAGCAGACGCCTGGGGGGTCTGGCGAGAGATACGCAGTATTTT.

J is TRBJ2-1 and V is TRBV13, with D perhaps matching TRBD1 (6 bases). Germline values: CDR1 PRHDT, CDR2 FYEKMQ (reference sequence). The CDR3 sequence is 15 residues long. V dropped 3 bases and J dropped 2 bases, with 11 bases sitting between them. This CDR3 reads CASSFSTGTYNEQFF. DNA of the CDR3: TGTGCCAGCAGCTTTTCGACAGGCACCTACAATGAGCAGTTCTTC.

The table lists this clone with a count of one. The chain recombines TRBV27 with TRBJ2-7; perhaps TRBD2 as D (6 bases). With 2 bases removed from V and 7 bases from J, the gap between germline ends came to 21 bases. Germline lookup yields CDR1 MNHEY and CDR2 SMNVEV (reference sequence). The CDR3 has 16 residues. The CDR3 is CASSLAVGRGPQEQYF. The CDR3 nucleotides read TGTGCCAGCAGTTTAGCCGTAGGGCGGGGACCTCAGGAGCAGTACTTC.

This CDR3 reads CASSTRGGYLSEQYF. CDR3 nucleotides: TGTGCCAGCAGTACTCGCGGGGGATATTTGAGTGAGCAGTACTTC. V gene TRBV2 combines with J gene TRBJ2-7; 7 bases fit TRBD2. Trimming took 5 bases from V and 7 from J; bases not matched to a gene: 14. CDR1 and CDR2 (germline): SNHLY, FYNNEI. The CDR3 runs 15 residues.

The chain recombines TRBV7-2 with TRBJ2-2; the match to TRBD1 covers 10 bases. This CDR3 has 16 residues. From germline, CDR1 is SGHTA and CDR2 FQGNSA. The V and J ends lost 5 bases and 5 bases, in that order; junction bases with no gene match: 8. The CDR3 loop reads CASSLRGQGLTGELFF. The CDR3, as DNA: TGTGCCAGCAGCCTAAGGGGACAGGGGTTAACCGGGGAGCTGTTTTTT. Complete variable domain (other parts from reference TRBV7-2 and TRBJ2-2): GAGVSQSPSNKVTEKGKDVELRCDPISGHTALYWYRQSLGQGLEFLIYFQGNSAPDKSGLPSDRFSAERTGGSVSTLTIQRTQQEDSAVYLCASSLRGQGLTGELFFGEGSRLTVL.

V is TRBV11-2 and J is TRBJ2-7, with 8 bases that match TRBD2. The junction had 10 bases not matched to a gene; V was cut back by 4 bases and J by 5 bases. Germline lookup yields CDR1 SGHAT and CDR2 FQNNGV. The CDR3 length is 15 residues. Here the CDR3 DNA reads TGTGCCAGCAGCTCCCGTATAGCGGGAAGTAACGAGCAGTACTTC. This gives the protein CASSSRIAGSNEQYF. Looking up the rest from reference TRBV11-2 and TRBJ2-7 gives the full variable domain: EAGVAQSPRYKIIEKRQSVAFWCNPISGHATLYWYQQILGQGPKLLIQFQNNGVVDDSQLPKDRFSAERLKGVDSTLKIQPAKLEDSAVYLCASSSRIAGSNEQYFGPGTRLTVT.

The chain employs TRBV6-6 and TRBJ1-4, with a weak D call TRBD1 (6 bases). The V end was cut by 4 bases, the J end by 4 bases, with 10 bases between. The CDR3 sequence is 14 residues long. Germline loops: CDR1 MNHNY, CDR2 SVGAGI (reference sequence). The CDR3 bases are TGTGCCAGCAGTTCCAGGGGCTTTAATGAAAAACTGTTTTTT. Its protein is CASSSRGFNEKLFF.

J is TRBJ1-2 and V is TRBV4-1; D is ambiguous. Germline CDR1 and CDR2: MGHRA and YSYEKL. The CDR3 loop spans 13 amino acids. V lost 4 bases, J lost 8 bases, and 14 bases lay in between. The CDR3 here is CASSRKAQSGYTF. Here the CDR3 DNA reads TGCGCCAGCAGCCGAAAGGCACAGTCGGGCTACACCTTC.

Concerning this clone: Distinct nucleotide sequences in the sample also encode this CDR3. The genes are TRBV5-1 and TRBJ2-5, with D tentatively TRBD1 (5 bases). The length of the CDR3 is 13 residues. Between the trimmed V and J ends, which lost 1 base and 3 bases, there was a span of 7 bases. Germline CDR1 and CDR2: SGHRS and YFSETQ. The CDR3: CASSLLGEETQYF. In DNA, the CDR3 is TGCGCCAGCAGCTTGCTAGGGGAAGAGACCCAGTACTTC.

This CDR3 reads CASSNSGGTVSEQYF. CDR3 DNA sequence: TGTGCCAGCAGTAACTCAGGGGGCACGGTGAGCGAGCAGTACTTC. The chain has TRBV27 and TRBJ2-7, with 8 positions matching TRBD1. The CDR3 extends over 15 amino acids. Germline assignment: CDR1 MNHEY and CDR2 SMNVEV (reference sequence). V trimming: 5 bases; J trimming: 6 bases; junction bases outside the gene matches: 12.

The chain employs TRBV4-1 and TRBJ1-2; tentatively, D is TRBD1 (6 bases). The ends were cut back, 4 bases at V and 7 bases at J, with 10 bases in the middle. The CDR3 is made up of 12 amino acids. Germline V gene sequence: CDR1 MGHRA, CDR2 YSYEKL. The CDR3 is CASSPGTSGYTF. The CDR3 DNA is TGCGCCAGCAGCCCCGGGACAAGTGGCTACACCTTC.

This sequence joins TRBV18 and TRBJ1-5; D remains unclear. CDR3 length equals 16 residues. V was trimmed by 4 bases and J by 7 bases, leaving 20 bases between them. Germline V gene sequence: CDR1 KGHSH, CDR2 LQKENI. CDR3 sequence reads: CASSLKNPTEEQPQHF. The CDR3, as DNA: TGTGCCAGCTCACTTAAGAACCCCACCGAGGAACAGCCCCAGCATTTT.

This clone has more than one count but fewer than ten. The gene calls are TRBV6-1 and TRBJ1-5; D remains ambiguous. Trimming took off 8 bases at V and 2 bases at J, with 13 bases between the two ends. Germline CDR1 is MNHNS and CDR2 is SASEGT. This CDR3 comprises 14 residues. The CDR3, as DNA: TGTGCCAGCCTCATCGACGGAGGCAATCAGCCCCAGCATTTT. This sequence encodes CASLIDGGNQPQHF.

The gene calls are TRBV11-1 and TRBJ2-2; 9 bases match TRBD2. The CDR3 has 16 amino acids. In germline, CDR1 is SGHAT, CDR2 FQDESV (reference sequence). The trim removed 7 bases at V and 9 bases at J, leaving 15 bases unmatched. This chain's CDR3 is CASTLGGGAPGRELFF. CDR3 DNA: TGTGCCAGCACCTTGGGCGGGGGGGCCCCCGGCCGGGAGCTGTTTTTT.

A single count supports this clone. CDR3 sequence (DNA): TGTGCCAGCAGCCGACGACAGGGGGGCTACACCTTC. Translated: CASSRRQGGYTF. This chain connects TRBV9 to TRBJ1-2, with 8 bases aligning to TRBD1. CDR1 and CDR2 (germline): SGDLS, YYNGEE. The CDR3 totals 12 residues. Germline trimming cut 4 bases from V and 8 bases from J; bases unmatched to any gene: 4.

The chain links TRBV27 to TRBJ1-1; D might be TRBD1 (6 bases). Germline V gives CDR1 MNHEY, CDR2 SMNVEV (reference sequence). Trimming took off 5 bases at V and 4 bases at J, with 14 bases between the two ends. CDR3 length: 14 amino acids. CDR3 coding DNA: TGTGCCAGCAGTAGGCAGGGGAGGGGCACTGAAGCTTTCTTT. Protein product: CASSRQGRGTEAFF.

The V gene is TRBV10-1, the J gene TRBJ2-5, with TRBD1 matching over 11 bases. The closer fit of TRBJ2-7 to the DNA end suggests the J call may be wrong. CDR3 length: 15 residues. Germline V gene lookup returns CDR1 WNHNN and CDR2 SYGVQD (reference sequence). CDR3 residues: CASRDRDRGCNEQYF. In DNA, the CDR3 is TGCGCCAGCAGAGATCGGGACAGGGGGTGCAACGAGCAGTACTTC.

The V call is TRBV6-1, the J call TRBJ1-2; D not certain. The CDR3 sequence is 13 residues long. Deletions cut 4 bases from V and 4 bases from J, with 10 bases between. The germline gives CDR1 MNHNS, CDR2 SASEGT. The CDR3 DNA follows: TGTGCCAGCAGTGTGGTACAGTTCTATGGCTACACCTTC. Its protein product is CASSVVQFYGYTF.

The gene calls are TRBV10-3 and TRBJ2-5, with D possibly being TRBD2 (7 bases). With 6 bases removed from V and 4 bases from J, the gap between germline ends came to 18 bases. The germline CDR1 and CDR2 sequences are ENHRY and SYGVKD. The CDR3 has 15 residues. In DNA form, the CDR3 reads TGTGCCATCAGCCCAGGTCGGGGGGCGGGAGAGACCCAGTACTTC. Protein sequence: CAISPGRGAGETQYF.

The rearrangement uses TRBV19 and TRBJ2-2, with a possible D match to TRBD1 (5 bases). Germline loops: CDR1 LNHDA, CDR2 SQIVND (reference sequence). The length of the CDR3 is 15 residues. Trimming shortened V by 10 bases and J by 5 bases, and 20 bases separated the two germline ends. The CDR3 DNA reads as TGTGCCACCTCGCCCAGGGTGGGAAGGACCGGGGAGCTGTTTTTT. Its translation: CATSPRVGRTGELFF.

V usage is TRBV7-2 and J usage is TRBJ1-1; 7 bases are a match to TRBD1. V lost 5 bases and J lost 0; bases outside the gene matches: 6. CDR3 length: 15 residues. Germline V gene sequence: CDR1 SGHTA, CDR2 FQGNSA. CDR3: CASSPTGVMNTEAFF. CDR3 bases: TGTGCCAGCAGCCCAACAGGGGTAATGAACACTGAAGCTTTCTTT.